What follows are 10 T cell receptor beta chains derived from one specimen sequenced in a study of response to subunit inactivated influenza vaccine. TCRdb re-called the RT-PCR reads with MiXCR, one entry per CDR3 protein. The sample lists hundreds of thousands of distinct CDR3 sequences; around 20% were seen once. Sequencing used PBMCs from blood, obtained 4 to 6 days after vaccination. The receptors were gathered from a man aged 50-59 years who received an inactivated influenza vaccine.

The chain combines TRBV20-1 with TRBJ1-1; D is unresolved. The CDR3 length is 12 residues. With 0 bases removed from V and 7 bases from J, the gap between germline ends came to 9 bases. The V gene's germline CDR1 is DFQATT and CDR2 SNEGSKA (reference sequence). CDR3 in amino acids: CSARDGRFEAFF. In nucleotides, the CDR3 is TGCAGTGCTAGAGATGGTCGTTTTGAAGCTTTCTTT.

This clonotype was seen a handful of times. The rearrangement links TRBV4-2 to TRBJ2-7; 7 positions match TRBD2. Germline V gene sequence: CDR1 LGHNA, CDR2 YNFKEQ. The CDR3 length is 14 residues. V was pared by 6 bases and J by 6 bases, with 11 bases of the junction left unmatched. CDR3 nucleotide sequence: TGTGCCAGCAGGCCACGGGACTATCCCACCGAGCAGTACTTC. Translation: CASRPRDYPTEQYF.

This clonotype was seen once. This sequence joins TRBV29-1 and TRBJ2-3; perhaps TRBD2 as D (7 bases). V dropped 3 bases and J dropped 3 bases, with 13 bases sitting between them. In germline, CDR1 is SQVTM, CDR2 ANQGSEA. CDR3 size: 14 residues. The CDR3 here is CSVEGGRDTDTQYF. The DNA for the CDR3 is TGCAGCGTTGAGGGGGGGCGCGATACAGATACGCAGTATTTT.

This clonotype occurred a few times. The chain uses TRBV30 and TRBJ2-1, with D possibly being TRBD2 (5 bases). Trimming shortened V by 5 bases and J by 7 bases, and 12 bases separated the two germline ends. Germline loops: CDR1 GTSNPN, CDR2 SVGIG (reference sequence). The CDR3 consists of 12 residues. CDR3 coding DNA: TGTGCCTGGGCCGGACTTCCGAATGAGCAGTTCTTC. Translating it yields CAWAGLPNEQFF.

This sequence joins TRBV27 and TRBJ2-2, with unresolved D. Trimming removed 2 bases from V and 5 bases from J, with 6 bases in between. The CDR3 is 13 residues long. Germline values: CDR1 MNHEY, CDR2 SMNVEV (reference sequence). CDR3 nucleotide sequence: TGTGCCAGCAGTTTAGTGGCTACCGGGGAGCTGTTTTTT. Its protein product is CASSLVATGELFF.

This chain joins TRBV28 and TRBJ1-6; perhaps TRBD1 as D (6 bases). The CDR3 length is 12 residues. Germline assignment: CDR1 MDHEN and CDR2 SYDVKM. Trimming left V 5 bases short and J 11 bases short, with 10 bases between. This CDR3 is CASSGQLTPLHF. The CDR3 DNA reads TGTGCCAGCAGTGGACAGTTAACACCCCTCCACTTT.

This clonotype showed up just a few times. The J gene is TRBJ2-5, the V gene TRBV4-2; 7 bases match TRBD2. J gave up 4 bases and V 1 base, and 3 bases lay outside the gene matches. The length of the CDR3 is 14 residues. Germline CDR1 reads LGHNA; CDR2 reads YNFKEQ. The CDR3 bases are TGTGCCAGCAGCCAAGGTGGGGGGGGAGAGACCCAGTACTTC. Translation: CASSQGGGGETQYF.

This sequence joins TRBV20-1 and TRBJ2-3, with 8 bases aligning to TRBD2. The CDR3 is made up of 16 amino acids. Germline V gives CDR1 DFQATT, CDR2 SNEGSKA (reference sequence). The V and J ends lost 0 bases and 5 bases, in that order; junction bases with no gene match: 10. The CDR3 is CSARDQKRGFGDTQYF. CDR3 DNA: TGCAGTGCTAGAGATCAGAAGCGGGGGTTTGGAGATACGCAGTATTTT.

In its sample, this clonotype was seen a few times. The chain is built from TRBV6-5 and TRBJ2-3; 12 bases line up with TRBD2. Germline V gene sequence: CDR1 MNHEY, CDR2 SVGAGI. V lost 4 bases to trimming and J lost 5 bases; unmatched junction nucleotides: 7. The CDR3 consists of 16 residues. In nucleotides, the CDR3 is TGTGCCAGCAGTTCTCTAGCGGGGGGGCTGAAAGATACGCAGTATTTT. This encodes CASSSLAGGLKDTQYF.

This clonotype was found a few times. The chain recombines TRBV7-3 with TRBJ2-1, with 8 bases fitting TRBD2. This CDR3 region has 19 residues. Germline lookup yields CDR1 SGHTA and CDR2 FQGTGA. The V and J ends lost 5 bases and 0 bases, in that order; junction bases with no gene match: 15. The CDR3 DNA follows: TGTGCCAGCAGCAGGATAAGGACTAGCTCCTCTAGCTCCTACAATGAGCAGTTCTTC. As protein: CASSRIRTSSSSSYNEQFF.